The sequence of this T cell receptor (beta chain) was determined in a study of blood T cell repertoires in COVID-19 (TCRdb year 2020). For the wider study: The collaborator samples originated in the United States, Italy and Spain and spanned the acute and convalescent phases of COVID-19. Subjects who had been exposed to COVID-19, were actively infected with it, or had recovered from it provided the deeply sampled blood TCRbeta repertoires that made up the dataset. The sample metadata nearly always contained a de-identified subject ID, COVID-19 status, age in years and sex. Where HLA class I and class II types were available, the types were taken from metadata supplied by the sample provider, not from assay-based typing. Samples were obtained from the ongoing ImmuneRACE study (first 160 participants) and from some 1,300 subjects provided by 6 global collaborators. A freely available public database, intended as a resource for researchers studying the immune response to SARS-CoV-2, is where the repertoires were released. The prospective study material was composed of cDNA or gDNA derived from T cells, B-cell-depleted T cells, or PBMCs. On the study overall, not on this receptor specifically: How much clinical and demographic metadata was included differed by source and by participant, and the metadata was provided uncurated.

The CDR3 covers 15 residues, taking in both the cysteine and the phenylalanine. Here the CDR3 DNA is all that survives: 45 bases in frame from base 1. V is shortened by 6 bases, J by 3 bases, and the region joining them spans 15 bases. Per the germline V gene, SGHTS is the CDR1 and YDEGEE is the CDR2. TCRbeta CDR3 regions were amplified from genomic DNA using the immunoSEQ Assay, a bias-controlled multiplex PCR. The paper's data handling went like this. The number of nucleated cells in each sample was estimated from the amplification of reference gene primers within the assay. To quantify the absolute abundance of each unique TCRbeta CDR3 rearrangement, sequence reads were collapsed and filtered. For each sample, productive Simpson clonality was calculated as the square root of Simpson's diversity index across productive rearrangements. This is the immuneACCESS table as TCRdb keeps it, with only in-frame sequences that have V and J called. A part of the clones is gone; compared with another copy, unresolved V genes explain less than half, and the rest is unexplained. V, J and clone size derive from that table, while D and trimming were established from the DNA sequence. The sample profile shows around 140,000 clones; around 90% of them were found once. The ten top clones hold roughly 1.5% of the sample.

Comment on this clone: This clone's antigen is unknown. No base quality values were provided; no much bigger clone lies one nucleotide off.

Whole blood was collected in K2EDTA tubes by collaborating institutions according to the institutions' own protocols. Collaborator samples were shipped for TCRbeta analysis as frozen whole blood, isolated PBMCs, or DNA extracted from either sample type. Sequenced input: peripheral blood. The source is a woman in her forties or fifties with acute or convalescent COVID-19. The chain employs TRBV5-8 and TRBJ1-4, with a tentative D gene TRBD1 over 5 matching bases. CDR3 region: CASNPRGFPNEKLFF. The DNA is as follows: TGTGCCAGCAACCCTAGGGGCTTCCCTAATGAAAAACTGTTTTTT.